Each of the 19 T cell receptor beta chains below was sequenced from the same sample in a study of T cell changes during pregnancy in multiple sclerosis. Clones were sequenced by immunoSEQ multiplex PCR, and TCRdb holds only the in-frame ones, with some missing. The sample consists of 75,000 to 100,000 clones, around 91% of them appearing once. This material consisted of peripheral blood, taken after pregnancy. The origin of the receptors is a female donor in good health, enrolled as a control in a pregnancy study.

The chain's CDR3 is CASSFQTGSMNTEAFF. The CDR3 bases are TGTGCCAGCAGCTTCCAGACAGGGTCTATGAACACTGAAGCTTTCTTT. The chain links TRBV5-4 to TRBJ1-1; 7 bases agree with TRBD1. Trimming at V came to 2 bases and at J to 0 bases, leaving 7 bases not matched to a gene. CDR1 and CDR2 from the germline V gene are SGHNT and YYREEE (reference sequence). The CDR3 spans 16 residues.

The chain recombines TRBV18 with TRBJ2-2; 9 bases are a match to TRBD1. V lost 2 bases and J lost 6; bases outside the gene matches: 1. The germline V gene has CDR1 KGHSH and CDR2 LQKENI. This CDR3 region has 14 residues. The CDR3: CASSPGTGSGELFF. Here the CDR3 DNA reads TGTGCCAGCTCACCAGGGACAGGGTCCGGGGAGCTGTTTTTT.

CDR3 in DNA: TGTGCCAGCAGAAACCTCACATACGAGCAGTACTTC. It is translated as CASRNLTYEQYF. The rearrangement uses TRBV13 and TRBJ2-7; D ambiguous. Trimming removed 6 bases at V and 4 bases at J, with 10 bases between. This CDR3 is 12 amino acids long. Germline V CDR1 and CDR2: PRHDT, FYEKMQ (reference sequence).

This clone was seen just once. The rearrangement joins TRBV4-2 to TRBJ2-2; 7 bases are a match to TRBD2. Germline trimming cut 0 bases from V and 5 bases from J; bases unmatched to any gene: 6. The CDR3 runs 16 residues. Germline CDR1 reads LGHNA; CDR2 reads YNFKEQ. The CDR3 nucleotides are TGTGCCAGCAGCCAAGATACAGCGGGGTTGACCGGGGAGCTGTTTTTT. Amino acid sequence: CASSQDTAGLTGELFF.

The V gene is TRBV27, the J gene TRBJ2-1, with 10 bases lining up with TRBD1. CDR1 and CDR2 from the germline V gene are MNHEY and SMNVEV (reference sequence). V shed 6 bases, J shed 10 bases, and the junction held 12 bases outside the gene matches. The CDR3 has 15 residues. The CDR3: CASSHGDRGGGEQFF. In DNA form, the CDR3 reads TGTGCCAGCAGCCATGGGGACAGGGGTGGAGGGGAGCAGTTCTTC.

CDR3 nucleotides: TGCAGCGTTGAAGACAGGGGGCGATTGAACACTGAAGCTTTCTTT. Its protein is CSVEDRGRLNTEAFF. The V call is TRBV29-1, the J call TRBJ1-1; 8 positions match TRBD1. Germline V lookup: CDR1 SQVTM, CDR2 ANQGSEA. This CDR3 spans 15 amino acids. The V gene end was trimmed by 0 bases and the J gene end by 0 bases; junction bases not matched to a gene: 3.

The V gene is TRBV2, the J gene TRBJ2-2, with a possible D match to TRBD2 (5 bases). CDR3 size: 15 residues. The germline gives CDR1 SNHLY, CDR2 FYNNEI. The germline V and J ends were trimmed by 1 base and 9 bases, with 15 bases remaining between them. The CDR3 DNA follows: TGTGCCAGCAGTGAAGGACTACCCAGACAAAGGGAGCTGTTTTTT. It yields the protein CASSEGLPRQRELFF.

The chain links TRBV5-1 to TRBJ2-1; D is uncertain. V was trimmed by 2 bases and J by 9 bases, leaving 6 bases between them. Germline V CDR1 and CDR2: SGHRS, YFSETQ. The CDR3 has 11 amino acids. As DNA, the CDR3 is TGCGCCAGCAGCTTTAGTAGTGAGCAGTTCTTC. Its protein is CASSFSSEQFF.

The chain has TRBV21-1 and TRBJ1-3; the D call TRBD1 from the table was never checked on the DNA. TRBV21-1 is recorded as a pseudogene. The CDR3 covers 13 residues. The CDR3 DNA reads TGTGCCAGCTGGGACAACTCTGGAAACACCATATATTTT. It translates to CASWDNSGNTIYF.

V is TRBV9 and J is TRBJ1-2, with D possibly matching TRBD1 (6 bases). This CDR3 has 14 residues. V was pared by 5 bases and J by 8 bases, with 19 bases between. Germline V CDR1 and CDR2: SGDLS, YYNGEE. CDR3 sequence: CASSRDTQKDGYTF. CDR3 sequence (DNA): TGTGCCAGCAGTCGGGACACCCAAAAAGACGGCTACACCTTC.

The rearrangement links TRBV28 to TRBJ2-1, with 9 bases aligning to TRBD1. Germline trimming cut 5 bases from V and 6 bases from J; bases unmatched to any gene: 8. The length of the CDR3 is 15 residues. Germline V gene lookup returns CDR1 MDHEN and CDR2 SYDVKM. The CDR3 DNA reads as TGTGCCAGCAGTCCCGACAGGGGGAGAACCAATGAGCAGTTCTTC. This gives the protein CASSPDRGRTNEQFF.

The rearrangement links TRBV19 to TRBJ1-5, with 9 positions matching TRBD1. The germline V gene has CDR1 LNHDA and CDR2 SQIVND (reference sequence). Trimming took 5 bases from V and 8 from J; bases not matched to a gene: 13. CDR3 length: 16 residues. CDR3 bases: TGTGCCAGTAGTTCCGGGACAGGGCAACGACGAGAGCCCCAGCATTTT. Protein sequence: CASSSGTGQRREPQHF.

The rearrangement links TRBV4-1 to TRBJ2-7; a weak D match, TRBD1 (5 bases). CDR3 length: 14 residues. Looked up from germline, CDR1 is MGHRA and CDR2 is YSYEKL. V lost 1 base and J 5 bases, leaving 12 bases between the germline ends. CDR3 protein: CASSQGQGRDEQYF. CDR3 DNA sequence: TGCGCCAGCAGCCAAGGGCAGGGAAGGGACGAGCAGTACTTC.

This rearrangement joins TRBV9 to TRBJ2-1; 12 bases are a match to TRBD2. This CDR3 is built from 16 residues. J lost 3 bases, V lost 4 bases, and 5 bases had no gene match. Germline loops: CDR1 SGDLS, CDR2 YYNGEE. CDR3 protein: CASSPRLAGDYNEQFF. CDR3 DNA sequence: TGTGCCAGCAGCCCCCGACTAGCGGGGGACTACAATGAGCAGTTCTTC.

This clone was seen a handful of times. This chain uses TRBV7-6 with TRBJ2-1, with D hard to call. Trimming removed 5 bases from V and 5 bases from J, with 19 bases in between. The CDR3 length is 16 residues. Germline assignment: CDR1 SGHVS and CDR2 FNYEAQ. CDR3 nucleotide sequence: TGTGCCAGCAGCATATCGAGCCTCCCGGGTAACAATGAGCAGTTCTTC. Amino acid sequence: CASSISSLPGNNEQFF.

This rearrangement joins TRBV9 to TRBJ2-7, with 7 bases lining up with TRBD2. Germline CDR1 SGDLS, CDR2 YYNGEE. V lost 0 bases and J lost 4; bases outside the gene matches: 4. The CDR3 extends over 14 amino acids. The CDR3 region has the DNA TGTGCCAGCAGCGTAGCTGGGGGGGTTTACGAGCAGTACTTC. Residues: CASSVAGGVYEQYF.

The chain links TRBV4-3 to TRBJ2-7; maybe TRBD2 (7 bases). The CDR3 is 16 amino acids. V shed 0 bases and J shed 2 bases, with 14 bases lying between them. In germline, CDR1 is LGHNA, CDR2 YSLEER. This CDR3 is CASSQDSAGAAYEQYF. As DNA, the CDR3 is TGCGCCAGCAGCCAAGATTCCGCGGGGGCCGCCTACGAGCAGTACTTC.

The gene calls are TRBV18 and TRBJ1-1; D remains ambiguous. The CDR3 length is 14 residues. Trimming removed 3 bases at V and 5 bases at J, with 13 bases between. CDR1 and CDR2 from the germline V gene are KGHSH and LQKENI. CDR3 sequence: CASSPLEGGTEAFF. CDR3 bases: TGTGCCAGCTCACCTTTAGAGGGAGGGACTGAAGCTTTCTTT.

This clone occurred a few times. This chain connects TRBV30 to TRBJ1-1; 11 nucleotides line up with TRBD1. Trimming cost V 6 bases and J 4 bases; bases outside gene matches: 10. Germline V gene data show CDR1 as GTSNPN and CDR2 as SVGIG (reference sequence). The CDR3 is made up of 15 amino acids. The CDR3 sequence: CACSPGQGAGTEAFF. CDR3 sequence (DNA): TGTGCCTGTTCACCTGGACAGGGGGCGGGCACTGAAGCTTTCTTT.